Listed below are T cell receptor beta chains from one sample, sequenced in a study of cytomegalovirus exposure and HLA in healthy donors. This table comes from immunoSEQ multiplex PCR, and its TCRdb copy is limited to in-frame clones, with some not included. Of 150,000 to 200,000 clones listed, roughly four fifths are singletons. The sample taken for sequencing was PBMCs. The receptors here all came from a middle-aged man in good health and CMV-seropositive. The CDR3 runs from the conserved cysteine through the conserved F or W. The order of the fields is D gene, J gene, V gene, clone size, CDR3 length, CDR3 DNA, CDR3 protein. The D gene is left open where the match is weak. Size values are once, few and many counts, or a class for expanded clones, and some rows have none.

.	TRBJ1-5	TRBV30	.	14	TGTGCCTGGAATGAGGGTGGAGTAAATCAGCCCCAGCATTTT	CAWNEGGVNQPQHF
.	TRBJ2-5	TRBV6-5	once	15	TGTGCCAGCAGTTACTTCCTAGCAGATCAAGAGACCCAGTACTTC	CASSYFLADQETQYF
TRBD2	TRBJ2-7	TRBV5-4	.	16	TGTGCCAGCAGCTGGGCCGCGGGGGGGATCGGGTACGAGCAGTACTTC	CASSWAAGGIGYEQYF
TRBD1	TRBJ1-4	TRBV7-9	.	14	TGTGCCAGCAGCCCACAGGGGGTTGGTGAAAAACTGTTTTTT	CASSPQGVGEKLFF
.	TRBJ2-1	TRBV23-1	.	15	TGCGCCAGCAGTCAATCGGACCTCCGGGGCAATGAGCAGTTCTTC	CASSQSDLRGNEQFF
TRBD2	TRBJ2-1	TRBV27	.	13	TGTGCCAGCAGTCCGTCACTAGCGGGGCAGCAGTTCTTC	CASSPSLAGQQFF
.	TRBJ2-1	TRBV2	.	14	TGTGCCAGCAGTGAAGTTGTGGGAGCCAATGAGCAGTTCTTC	CASSEVVGANEQFF
.	TRBJ1-1	TRBV11-3	.	13	TGTGCCAGCAGCTTCCAGGGAAGGACTGAAGCTTTCTTT	CASSFQGRTEAFF
.	TRBJ2-2	TRBV30	.	15	TGTGCCTGGAGTGTACGCAGGGGTTATGGCGGGGAGCTGTTTTTT	CAWSVRRGYGGELFF
.	TRBJ1-1	TRBV2	.	12	TGTGCCAGCAGCCTACAGATATCTGAAGCTTTCTTT	CASSLQISEAFF
.	TRBJ1-3	TRBV5-1	few	14	TGCGCCAGCAGCTTCGGGGGGACTGGAAACACCATATATTTT	CASSFGGTGNTIYF
.	TRBJ2-3	TRBV5-1	.	14	TGCGCCAGCAGCTTTTTTCGAGACACAGATACGCAGTATTTT	CASSFFRDTDTQYF
TRBD1	TRBJ1-2	TRBV25-1	.	14	TGTGCCAGCAGGGCCTCGACAGGGGTCTATGGCTACACCTTC	CASRASTGVYGYTF
TRBD2	TRBJ2-3	TRBV10-3	few	15	TGTGCCATCAGTGATTATAGCGGGGGCCTCGATACGCAGTATTTT	CAISDYSGGLDTQYF
TRBD2	TRBJ2-1	TRBV28	.	17	TGTGCCAGCAGTTCGGCTAGCGGGGGGGCCGGGTTGAATGAGCAGTTCTTC	CASSSASGGAGLNEQFF
TRBD1	TRBJ2-1	TRBV27	.	17	TGTGCCAGCAGTTTCAGGGGTGCAGGGGGTGTTTACAATGAGCAGTTCTTC	CASSFRGAGGVYNEQFF
.	TRBJ1-6	TRBV18	.	15	TGTGCCAGCTCACCAGGGATTCAGGGAGGCTCACCCCTCCACTTT	CASSPGIQGGSPLHF
TRBD2	TRBJ2-7	TRBV2	once	14	TGTGCCAGCAGTTTTAGCGGGAGAGTCGACGAGCAGTACTTC	CASSFSGRVDEQYF
.	TRBJ1-1	TRBV19	.	15	TGTGCCAGTAGTCTACATCAGGACATCCCCACTGAAGCTTTCTTT	CASSLHQDIPTEAFF
.	TRBJ1-1	TRBV14	once	17	TGTGCCAGCAGCCAAGTAGGTCCGGGACATATGAACACTGAAGCTTTCTTT	CASSQVGPGHMNTEAFF
TRBD2	TRBJ2-7	TRBV5-6	.	17	TGTGCCAGCAGCCATCGTTGGCGGGAGGAACGGTCCTACGAGCAGTACTTC	CASSHRWREERSYEQYF
.	TRBJ1-6	TRBV6-1	few	14	TGTGCCAGCCGGTCGGAGCTCTGGTATTCACCCCTCCACTTT	CASRSELWYSPLHF
.	TRBJ1-1	TRBV7-9	.	15	TGTTCCAGCAGCTTTCCGGGACTCCTGAACACTGAAGCTTTCTTT	CSSSFPGLLNTEAFF
TRBD1	TRBJ1-5	TRBV2	.	15	TGTGCCAGCAGTGCGGGACAGGAGAGCAATCAGCCCCAGCATTTT	CASSAGQESNQPQHF
.	TRBJ2-1	TRBV5-1	few	12	TGCGCCAGCCGGGGGTTGGGGGATGAGCAGTTCTTC	CASRGLGDEQFF